This TCR beta chain was sequenced in a study of T-cell reconstitution after alpha-beta-depleted transplantation in children. Study results and limitations: Reported findings indicate that, about two months after transplant, alpha-beta T cells came from several hundred expanded clones, which were derived from non-depleted graft cells. Newly produced T cells mostly provided counts and TCRbeta diversity after one year, as hyperexpanded clones declined.

Trimming shortened V by 8 bases and J by 1 base, and 11 bases separated the two germline ends. Germline V gene sequence: CDR1 PRHDT, CDR2 FYEKMQ (reference sequence). This CDR3 has 13 residues. Unique molecular identifiers were incorporated into the prepared TCRbeta library. TCRdb re-called the PCR reads with MiXCR, one entry per CDR3 protein. The sample comprises about 980,000 distinct CDR3 sequences, about 31% of which are singletons, and about 28% rests with the top ten. Turning to this clonotype: What it recognizes is unknown.

The input for sequencing was PBMCs, mostly from graft donor cells, taken 360 days after TCRalphabeta/CD19-depleted stem cell transplant. This TCR came from a boy under three years old who had a stem cell transplant for SCID, so the T cells may come from the graft donor. The chain is built from TRBV13 and TRBJ2-5, with D perhaps TRBD2 (6 bases). The CDR3 nucleotides read TGTGCCAGCGCGGGACGGCCCCAAGAGACCCAGTACTTC. Translating it yields CASAGRPQETQYF.